This T cell receptor (beta chain) is drawn from a study of CD8+CD57+ T cells in acquired aplastic anemia. Germline CDR1 reads SQVTM; CDR2 reads ANQGSEA. The CDR3 contains 15 residues. V lost 1 base, J lost 2 bases, and 15 bases lay in between. Those patients picked for sequencing had displayed CD8+CD57+ cell expansion on flow cytometry. There are a few counts of this clonotype. CDR3 and TCR beta VDJ profiling relied on genomic DNA as the template. TCRdb redid the calling of the reads with MiXCR, one entry per CDR3 protein. The profile shows about 160,000 distinct CDR3 sequences, about 45% of them singletons.

Sequencing was performed on sorted CD4+, CD8+, or CD8+CD57+ T cells (not recorded which) from PBMCs. The TCR originated in a human donor with aplastic anemia. The J gene is TRBJ2-7, the V gene TRBV29-1; TRBD2 is a possible D gene (7 bases). Here the CDR3 reads CSVEVAGEGAYEQYF. Written as DNA, the CDR3 is TGCAGCGTTGAAGTAGCCGGGGAGGGGGCCTACGAGCAGTACTTC.